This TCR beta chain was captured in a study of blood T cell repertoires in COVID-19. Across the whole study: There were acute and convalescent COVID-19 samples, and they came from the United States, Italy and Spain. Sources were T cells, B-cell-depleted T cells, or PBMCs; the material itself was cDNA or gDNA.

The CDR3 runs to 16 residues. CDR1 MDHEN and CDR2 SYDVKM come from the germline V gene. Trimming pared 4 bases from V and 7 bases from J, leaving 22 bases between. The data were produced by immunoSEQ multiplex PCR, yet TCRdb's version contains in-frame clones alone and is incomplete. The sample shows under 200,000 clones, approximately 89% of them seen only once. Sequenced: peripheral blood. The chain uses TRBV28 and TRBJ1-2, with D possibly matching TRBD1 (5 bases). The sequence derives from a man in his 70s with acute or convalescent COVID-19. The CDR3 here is CASSSAGGPRGTGYTF. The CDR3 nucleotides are TGTGCCAGCAGTTCTGCGGGAGGGCCCCGTGGGACTGGCTACACCTTC.